This T cell receptor (beta chain) appears in the sequencing data of a study of vaccination effects on CD4 cells after COVID-19 (dated 2022 in TCRdb). For the wider study: In the ViraFEST assay, PBMC were stimulated with viral peptide pools, and antigen-specific CD4+ T cell clonotypes were then identified by expansion using TCR sequencing. Post-vaccine samples across the study were collected a median of 72 days after the second dose, with a range of 14 to 241. The Oncomine TCR Beta short-read assay on an Illumina iSeq 100 was used to sequence cultures from other donors in the study. Altogether, roughly 10 COVID-19 convalescent patients and a few SARS-CoV-2-naive healthy vaccine recipients made up the full study. SARS-CoV-2 spike-specific CD4+ TCR repertoires from before and after mRNA vaccination were compared in COVID-19 convalescent patients and in infection-naive vaccine recipients. A few million PBMC per well were cultured with around 10 ug/ml peptides in IMDM containing roughly 5% human AB serum, about 9.7 IU/ml IL-2 and gentamicin.

This clone was counted a single time. The antigen it recognizes is unknown. Base qualities are not recorded, but no much larger clone differs from it by a single base. Relative to germline, V is 6 bases shorter and J is 4 bases shorter, with 10 bases between their ends. The germline V gene specifies KGHDR as CDR1 and SFDVKD as CDR2. From cysteine to phenylalanine, the CDR3 is 13 amino acids long. Only CDR3 DNA is held: 39 bases, read in frame from base 1. Library preparation employed the immunoSEQ multiplex PCR assay. DNA from the cultured, isolated CD4+ T cells was subjected to TCR beta CDR3 sequencing. Per the source publication's procedure: Non-productive TCR sequences were removed, reads were trimmed to the CDR3 region, and CDR3s of at least 7 amino acids were retained. The MANAFEST web app was used to identify antigen-specific clonotypes by comparing expansion in peptide wells with expansion in reference cultures. To be called positive, a clone needed expansion at FDR<0.05 compared with the reference and with all other wells, an odds ratio greater than 5, and a frequency greater than 0.1% in two replicate wells. Clonotypes significantly expanded in SARS-CoV-2 spike wells and in at least one common cold coronavirus spike condition were defined as cross-reactive. CDR3 similarity was assessed by Levenshtein distance with the stringdist R package, and unrooted trees were built with ape in R 3.6.1. In its TCRdb copy, this immuneACCESS table keeps in-frame sequences only and misses some clones. Where compared with another copy, unresolved V genes explain less than half of these, and the others have no known cause. The D gene and trimming were derived from the DNA, and the V and J assignments and clone size from that table. The sample includes more than 55,000 clones, with about 81% observed a single time. The top ten constitute 4.3% of the sample.

The investigation overall reported the following: Clones induced by infection and clones induced by vaccination both contracted markedly at late timepoints after vaccination, which fits with T cell responses waning over time. The study was limited by a small number of convalescent patients and lacked early post-infection timepoints. In healthy vaccine recipients, vaccine-induced clones were almost all SARS-CoV-2 mono-reactive, with only 1 of 255 being cross-reactive with common cold coronaviruses.

After more than nine days of culture, CD4+ T cells were isolated with the EasySep CD4+ T cell isolation kit. Participants received two doses of either the BNT162b2 or the mRNA-1273 mRNA SARS-CoV-2 vaccine. None of the healthy vaccine recipients had a prior SARS-CoV-2 infection, which was confirmed by nucleocapsid antibody tests that came back negative both before and after vaccination. On days 3 and 7, half of the culture medium was replaced with fresh IL-2-containing medium. Unless noted otherwise, every peptide stimulation condition was cultured in triplicate wells. PBMC were separated from whole blood using Ficoll-Paque Plus gradient centrifugation and were then either cryopreserved at -140C or used fresh. The QIAamp micro DNA kit was used to extract genomic DNA from the cultured CD4+ T cells.

Specimen: CD4+ T cells from PBMCs cultured without peptide, collected after COVID-19 vaccination. Recombination connected TRBV24-1 to TRBJ2-3; TRBD2 is a possible D gene, resting on 5 matching bases. This receptor was obtained from a human donor who received a COVID-19 vaccine. The nucleotide sequence is TGTGCCACCAGTACGGGGAAGGCAGATACGCAGTATTTT. Translation gives CATSTGKADTQYF.